This T cell receptor (beta chain) emerged from a study of OX40 agonist ivuxolimab in advanced cancers. The overall study: It was permissible to have had prior anti-PD-1, anti-PD-L1 or anti-CTLA-4 therapy, and approximately 40% had some. A partial response was reached by three patients: one with hepatocellular carcinoma and two with cutaneous melanoma. Study-level points and caveats: Some nonresponders also had low normalized T-cell clonal expansion. Clones of CD4+ and CD8+ blood T cells grew by week 6 at doses of 0.1 to 3.0 mg/kg.

In its sample, this clone is medium-sized. What it recognizes is unknown. Using immunoSEQ multiplex PCR, the repertoire was profiled, and TCRdb retains in-frame clones only, with some absent. The sample includes about 81,000 clones, 85% to 90% of them seen just once. Sequenced here: CD4+ or CD8+ T cells sorted from blood, sampled in a trial of the OX40 agonist ivuxolimab. This receptor was identified in an adult with an advanced solid tumor such as melanoma, head and neck, liver or kidney cancer.

This CDR3 reads CASSLPWGGRSGNTIYF. The CDR3 DNA reads as TGTGCCAGCAGCCTCCCATGGGGGGGCCGCTCTGGAAACACCATATATTTT. V and J are TRBV5-6 and TRBJ1-3; the D gene is possibly TRBD1 (6 bases). CDR1 and CDR2 (germline): SGHDT, YYEEEE. Trimming pared 4 bases from V and 0 bases from J, leaving 17 bases between. The CDR3 covers 17 residues. Drawing the rest from reference TRBV5-6 and TRBJ1-3, the complete variable domain is DAGVTQSPTHLIKTRGQQVTLRCSPKSGHDTVSWYQQALGQGPQFIFQYYEEEERQRGNFPDRFSGHQFPNYSSELNVNALLLGDSALYLCASSLPWGGRSGNTIYFGEGSWLTVV.